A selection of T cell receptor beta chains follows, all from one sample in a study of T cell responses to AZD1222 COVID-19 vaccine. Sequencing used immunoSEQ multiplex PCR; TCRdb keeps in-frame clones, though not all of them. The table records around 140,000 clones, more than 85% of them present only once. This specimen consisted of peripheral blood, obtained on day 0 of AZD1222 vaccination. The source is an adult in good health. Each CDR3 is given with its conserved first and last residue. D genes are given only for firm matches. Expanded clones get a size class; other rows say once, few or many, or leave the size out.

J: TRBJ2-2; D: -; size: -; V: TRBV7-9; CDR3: CASCSIEGRGTGELFF; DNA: TGTGCCAGCTGCTCTATCGAGGGCCGTGGCACCGGGGAGCTGTTTTTT
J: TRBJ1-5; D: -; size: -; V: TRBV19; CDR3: CASSHRSLSNQPQHF; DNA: TGTGCCAGTAGCCATCGGAGTCTTAGCAATCAGCCCCAGCATTTT
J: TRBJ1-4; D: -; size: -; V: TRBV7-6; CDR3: CASSFLIGLTTNEKLFF; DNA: TGTGCCAGCAGCTTTCTTATCGGATTAACAACTAATGAAAAACTGTTTTTT
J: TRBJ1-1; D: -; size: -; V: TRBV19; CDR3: CASSLLGANTEAFF; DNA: TGTGCCAGTAGTTTACTAGGGGCGAACACTGAAGCTTTCTTT
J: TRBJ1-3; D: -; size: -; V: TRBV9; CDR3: CASTVGGGSGNTIYF; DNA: TGTGCCAGCACCGTCGGGGGGGGCTCTGGAAACACCATATATTTT
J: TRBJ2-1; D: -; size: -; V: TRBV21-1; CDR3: CASSNRLAGEGSYNEQFF; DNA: TGTGCCAGCAGCAATCGGCTAGCGGGAGAGGGGTCCTACAATGAGCAGTTCTTC
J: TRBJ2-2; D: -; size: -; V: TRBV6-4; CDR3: CASSAVGGDTGELFF; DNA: TGTGCCAGCAGTGCCGTGGGCGGGGACACCGGGGAGCTGTTTTTT
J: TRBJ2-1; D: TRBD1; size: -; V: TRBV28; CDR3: CASILEGQGDYNEQFF; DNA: TGTGCCAGCATCCTCGAGGGACAGGGGGACTACAATGAGCAGTTCTTC
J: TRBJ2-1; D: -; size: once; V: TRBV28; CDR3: CASTYTRGLNNEQFF; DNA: TGTGCCAGCACTTACACTCGGGGCTTAAACAATGAGCAGTTCTTC
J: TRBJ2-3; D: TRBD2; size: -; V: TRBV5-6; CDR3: CASASVSGGITDTQYF; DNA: TGTGCCAGCGCTTCGGTGAGCGGGGGGATCACAGATACGCAGTATTTT
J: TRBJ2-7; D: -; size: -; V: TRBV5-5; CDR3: CASSLDTPVEQYF; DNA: TGTGCCAGCAGCTTGGACACCCCCGTCGAGCAGTACTTC
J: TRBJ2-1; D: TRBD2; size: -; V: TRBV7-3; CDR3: CASSLGLAGAFSYNEQFF; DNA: TGTGCCAGCAGCCTAGGACTAGCGGGAGCTTTCTCCTACAATGAGCAGTTCTTC
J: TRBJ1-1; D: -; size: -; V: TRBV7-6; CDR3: CASRLEPGGGTEAFF; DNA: TGTGCCAGCAGGTTAGAGCCTGGGGGGGGGACTGAAGCTTTCTTT
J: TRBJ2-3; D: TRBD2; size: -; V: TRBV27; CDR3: CASSLGGLARYTDTQYF; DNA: TGTGCCAGCAGTTTAGGGGGACTAGCGAGATACACAGATACGCAGTATTTT
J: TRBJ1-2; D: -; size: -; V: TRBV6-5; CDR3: CASSPGTRHGYTF; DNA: TGTGCCAGCAGCCCCGGGACAAGACATGGCTACACCTTC
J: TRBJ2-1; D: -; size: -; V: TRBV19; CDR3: CASIPPGGKAYNEQFF; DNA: TGTGCCAGTATCCCCCCGGGGGGCAAGGCCTACAATGAGCAGTTCTTC
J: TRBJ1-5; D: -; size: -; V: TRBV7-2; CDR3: CASSPGGLSNQPQHF; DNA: TGTGCCAGCAGCCCCGGCGGGCTTAGCAATCAGCCCCAGCATTTT
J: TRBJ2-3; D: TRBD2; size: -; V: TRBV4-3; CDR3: CASSQGRGGGDTQYF; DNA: TGCGCCAGCAGCCAAGGGCGGGGGGGAGGAGATACGCAGTATTTT
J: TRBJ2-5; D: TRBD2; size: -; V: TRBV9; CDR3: CASSVVPTAGTETQYF; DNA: TGTGCCAGCAGCGTAGTCCCAACAGCGGGAACGGAGACCCAGTACTTC
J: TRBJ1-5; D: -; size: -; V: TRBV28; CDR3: CASSLLSGISNQPQHF; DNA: TGTGCCAGCAGTTTACTTAGCGGCATTAGCAATCAGCCCCAGCATTTT
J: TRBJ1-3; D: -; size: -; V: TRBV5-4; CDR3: CASSLEGGGNTIYF; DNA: TGTGCCAGCAGCTTGGAAGGTGGAGGAAACACCATATATTTT
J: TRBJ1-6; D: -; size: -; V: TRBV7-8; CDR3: CASSLVDRLLTLYNSPLHF; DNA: TGTGCCAGCAGCTTAGTAGACAGGCTATTAACCCTCTATAATTCACCCCTCCACTTT
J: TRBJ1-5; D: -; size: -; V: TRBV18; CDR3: CASSPGGNQPQHF; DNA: TGTGCCAGCTCACCAGGGGGGAATCAGCCCCAGCATTTT
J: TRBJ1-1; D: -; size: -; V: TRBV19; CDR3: CASSTLGGDTEAFF; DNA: TGTGCCAGTAGTACCCTGGGGGGGGACACTGAAGCTTTCTTT
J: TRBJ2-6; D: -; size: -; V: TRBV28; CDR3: CASSLGGSGANVLTF; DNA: TGTGCCAGCAGTTTAGGGGGATCTGGGGCCAACGTCCTGACTTTC
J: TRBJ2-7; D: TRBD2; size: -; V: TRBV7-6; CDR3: CASSKLAGGPNEQYF; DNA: TGTGCCAGCAGCAAACTAGCGGGGGGGCCAAACGAGCAGTACTTC
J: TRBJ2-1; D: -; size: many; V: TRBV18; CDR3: CASSPSLDNEQFF; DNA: TGTGCCAGCTCACCAAGCCTGGACAATGAGCAGTTCTTC